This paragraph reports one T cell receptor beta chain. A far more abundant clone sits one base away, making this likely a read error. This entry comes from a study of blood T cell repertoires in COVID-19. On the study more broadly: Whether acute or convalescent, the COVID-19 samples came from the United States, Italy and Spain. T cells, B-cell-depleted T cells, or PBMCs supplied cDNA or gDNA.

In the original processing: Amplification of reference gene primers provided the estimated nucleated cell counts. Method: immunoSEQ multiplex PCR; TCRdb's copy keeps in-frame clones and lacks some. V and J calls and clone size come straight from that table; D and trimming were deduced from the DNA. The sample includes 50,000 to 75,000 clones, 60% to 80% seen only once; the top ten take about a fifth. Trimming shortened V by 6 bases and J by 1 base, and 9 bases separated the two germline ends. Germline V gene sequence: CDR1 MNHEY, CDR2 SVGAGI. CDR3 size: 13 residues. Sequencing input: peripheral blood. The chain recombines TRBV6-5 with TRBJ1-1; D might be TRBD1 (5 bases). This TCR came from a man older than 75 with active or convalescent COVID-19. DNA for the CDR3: TGTGCCAGCAGACTCGGACAGAACACTGAAGCTTTCTTT. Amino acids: CASRLGQNTEAFF.